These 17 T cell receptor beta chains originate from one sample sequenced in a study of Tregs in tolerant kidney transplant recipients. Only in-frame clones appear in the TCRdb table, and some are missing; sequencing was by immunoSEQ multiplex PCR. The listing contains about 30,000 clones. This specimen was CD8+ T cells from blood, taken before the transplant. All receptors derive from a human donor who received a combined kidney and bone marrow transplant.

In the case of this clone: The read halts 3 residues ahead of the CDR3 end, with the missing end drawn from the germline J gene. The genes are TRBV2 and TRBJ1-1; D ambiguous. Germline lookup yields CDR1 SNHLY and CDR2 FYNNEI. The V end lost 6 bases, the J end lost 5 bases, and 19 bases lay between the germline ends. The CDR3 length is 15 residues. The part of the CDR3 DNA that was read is TGTGCCAGCAGGGAATTCCAATTTTTTAGTACTGAA. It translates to CASREFQFFSTE. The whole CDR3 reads CASREFQFFSTEAFF.

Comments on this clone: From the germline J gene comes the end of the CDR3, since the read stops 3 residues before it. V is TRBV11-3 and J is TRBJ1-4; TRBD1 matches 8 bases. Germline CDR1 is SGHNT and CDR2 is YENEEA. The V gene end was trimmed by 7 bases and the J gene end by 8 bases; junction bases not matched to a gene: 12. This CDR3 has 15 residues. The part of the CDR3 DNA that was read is TGTGCCAGCAACCCACATGGACAGGGCCAAGAAAAA. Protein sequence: CASNPHGQGQEK. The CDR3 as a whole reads CASNPHGQGQEKLFF.

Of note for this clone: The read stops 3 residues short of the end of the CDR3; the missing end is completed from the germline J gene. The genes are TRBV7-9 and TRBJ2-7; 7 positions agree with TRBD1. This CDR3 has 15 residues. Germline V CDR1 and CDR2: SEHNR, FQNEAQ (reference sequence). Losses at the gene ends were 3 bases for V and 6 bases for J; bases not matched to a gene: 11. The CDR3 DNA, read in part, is TGTGCCAGCAGCTTGTTGGGGACAGAGACCATCGAG. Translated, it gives CASSLLGTETIE. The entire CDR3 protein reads CASSLLGTETIEQYF.

CDR3 DNA, as far as it was read: TGTGCCTGGAGTGTTTGGAGGGGGACCCACGACGAG. Amino acids: CAWSVWRGTHDE. The CDR3 in full is CAWSVWRGTHDEQYF. The gene calls are TRBV30 and TRBJ2-7; D might be TRBD1 or TRBD2, each matching 6 bases. The sequenced fragment ends 3 residues before the CDR3 boundary, so the rest is inferred from the germline J gene. V lost 0 bases, J lost 5 bases, and 17 bases lay in between. Per germline, CDR1 GTSNPN and CDR2 SVGIG (reference sequence). This CDR3 has 15 amino acids.

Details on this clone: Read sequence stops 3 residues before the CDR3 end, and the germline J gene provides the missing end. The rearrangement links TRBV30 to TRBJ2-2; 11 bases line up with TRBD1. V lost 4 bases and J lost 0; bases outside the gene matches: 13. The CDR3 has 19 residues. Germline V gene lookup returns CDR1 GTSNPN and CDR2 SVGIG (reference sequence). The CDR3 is CAWNSILGQGVTNTGELFF. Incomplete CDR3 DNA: TGTGCCTGGAACTCCATTCTGGGACAGGGGGTTACGAACACCGGGGAG.

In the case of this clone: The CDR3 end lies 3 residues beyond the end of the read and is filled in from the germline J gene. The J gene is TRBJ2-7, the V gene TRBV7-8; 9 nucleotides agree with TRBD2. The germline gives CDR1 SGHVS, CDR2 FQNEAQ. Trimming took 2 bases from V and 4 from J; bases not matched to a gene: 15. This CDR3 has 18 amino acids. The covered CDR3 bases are TGTGCCAGCAGCTTATGGGAACAAAGCGGGGGGAATCCTTACGAG. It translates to CASSLWEQSGGNPYE. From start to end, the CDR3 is CASSLWEQSGGNPYEQYF.

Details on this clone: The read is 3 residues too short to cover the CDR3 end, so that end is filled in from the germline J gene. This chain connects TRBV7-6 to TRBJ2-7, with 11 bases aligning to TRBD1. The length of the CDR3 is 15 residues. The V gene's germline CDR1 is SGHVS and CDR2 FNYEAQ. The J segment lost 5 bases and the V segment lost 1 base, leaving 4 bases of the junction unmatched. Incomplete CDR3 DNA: TGTGCCAGCAGCTTAGATTTGGGACAGGGGGACGAG. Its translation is CASSLDLGQGDE. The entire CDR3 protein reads CASSLDLGQGDEQYF.

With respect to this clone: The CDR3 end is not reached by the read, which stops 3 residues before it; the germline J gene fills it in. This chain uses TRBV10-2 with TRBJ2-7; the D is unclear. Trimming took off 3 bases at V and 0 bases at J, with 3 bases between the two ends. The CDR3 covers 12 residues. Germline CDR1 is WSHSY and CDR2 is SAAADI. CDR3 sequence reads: CASSDLSYEQYF. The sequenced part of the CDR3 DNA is TGCGCCAGCAGTGACCTCTCCTACGAG.

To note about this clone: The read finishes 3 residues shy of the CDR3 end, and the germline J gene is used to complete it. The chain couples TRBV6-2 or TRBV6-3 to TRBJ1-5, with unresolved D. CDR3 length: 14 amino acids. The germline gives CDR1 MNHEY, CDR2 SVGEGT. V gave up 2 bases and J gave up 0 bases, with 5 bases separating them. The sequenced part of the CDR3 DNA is TGTGCCAGCAGTTACGTAGATAGCAATCAGCCC. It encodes CASSYVDSNQP. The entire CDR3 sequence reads CASSYVDSNQPQHF.

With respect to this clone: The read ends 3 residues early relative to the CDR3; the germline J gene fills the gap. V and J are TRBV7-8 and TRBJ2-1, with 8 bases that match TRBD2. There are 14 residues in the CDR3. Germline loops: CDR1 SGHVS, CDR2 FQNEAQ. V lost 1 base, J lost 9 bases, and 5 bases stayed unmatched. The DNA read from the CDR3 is TGTGCCAGCAGCTTAGTATCTAGCGGGCCTGAG. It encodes CASSLVSSGPE. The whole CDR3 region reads CASSLVSSGPEQFF. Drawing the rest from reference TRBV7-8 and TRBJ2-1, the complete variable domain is GAGVSQSPRYKVAKRGQDVALRCDPISGHVSLFWYQQALGQGPEFLTYFQNEAQLDKSGLPSDRFFAERPEGSVSTLKIQRTQQEDSAVYLCASSLVSSGPEQFFGPGTRLTVL.

The part of the CDR3 DNA that was read is TGTGCCAGCAATGTCGTAGGGTCGGAGGGGGAG. Its protein product is CASNVVGSEGE. The full CDR3 protein reads CASNVVGSEGELFF. This chain connects TRBV5-6 to TRBJ2-2; D gene uncertain. The read terminates 3 residues ahead of where the CDR3 ends, so the germline J gene completes it. V was shortened by 6 bases and J by 8 bases, with 17 bases between the two germline ends. This CDR3 is built from 14 residues. Germline V gives CDR1 SGHDT, CDR2 YYEEEE.

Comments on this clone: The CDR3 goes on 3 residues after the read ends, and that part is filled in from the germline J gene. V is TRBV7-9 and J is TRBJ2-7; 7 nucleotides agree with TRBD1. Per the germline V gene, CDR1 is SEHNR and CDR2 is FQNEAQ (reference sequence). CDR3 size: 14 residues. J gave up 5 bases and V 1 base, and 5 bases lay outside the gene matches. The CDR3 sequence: CASSLGEGADEQYF. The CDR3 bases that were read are TGTGCCAGCAGCTTAGGCGAGGGGGCGGACGAG.

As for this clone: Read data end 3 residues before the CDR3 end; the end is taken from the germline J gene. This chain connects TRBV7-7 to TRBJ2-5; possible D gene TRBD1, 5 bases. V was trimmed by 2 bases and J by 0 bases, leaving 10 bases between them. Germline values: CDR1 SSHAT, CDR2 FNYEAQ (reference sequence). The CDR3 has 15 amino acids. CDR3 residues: CASSLYAGNQETQYF. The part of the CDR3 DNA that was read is TGTGCCAGCAGCTTATACGCAGGGAACCAAGAGACC.

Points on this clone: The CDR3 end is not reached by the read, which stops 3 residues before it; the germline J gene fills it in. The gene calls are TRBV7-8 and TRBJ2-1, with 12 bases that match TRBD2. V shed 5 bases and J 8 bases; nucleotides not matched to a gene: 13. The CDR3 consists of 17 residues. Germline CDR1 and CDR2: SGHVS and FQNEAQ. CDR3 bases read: TGTGCCAGCAGCCCCAATCCTAGCGGGGGGGCCTGGCATGAG. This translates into CASSPNPSGGAWHE. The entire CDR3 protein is CASSPNPSGGAWHEQFF.

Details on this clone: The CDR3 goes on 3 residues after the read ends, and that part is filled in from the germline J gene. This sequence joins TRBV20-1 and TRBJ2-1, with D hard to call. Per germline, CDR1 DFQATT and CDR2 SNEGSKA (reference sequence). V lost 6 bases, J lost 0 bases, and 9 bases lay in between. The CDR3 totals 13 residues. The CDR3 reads CSAILPSYNEQFF. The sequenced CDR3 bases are TGCAGTGCCATACTCCCCTCCTACAATGAG.

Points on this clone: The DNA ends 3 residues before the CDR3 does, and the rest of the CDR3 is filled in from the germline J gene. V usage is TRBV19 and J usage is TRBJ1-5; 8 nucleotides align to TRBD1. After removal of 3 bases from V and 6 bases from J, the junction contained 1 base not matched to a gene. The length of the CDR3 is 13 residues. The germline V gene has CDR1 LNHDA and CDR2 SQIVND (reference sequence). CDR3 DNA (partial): TGTGCCAGTAGTATGGACAGGGTTCAGCCC. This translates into CASSMDRVQP. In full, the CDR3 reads CASSMDRVQPQHF. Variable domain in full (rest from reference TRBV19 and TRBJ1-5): DGGITQSPKYLFRKEGQNVTLSCEQNLNHDAMYWYRQDPGQGLRLIYYSQIVNDFQKGDIAEGYSVSREKKESFPLTVTSAQKNPTAFYLCASSMDRVQPQHFGDGTRLSIL.

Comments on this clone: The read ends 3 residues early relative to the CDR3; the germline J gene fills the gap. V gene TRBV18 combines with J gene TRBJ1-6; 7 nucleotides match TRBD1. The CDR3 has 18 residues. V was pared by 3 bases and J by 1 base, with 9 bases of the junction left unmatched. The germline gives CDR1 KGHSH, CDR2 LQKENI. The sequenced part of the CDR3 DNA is TGTGCCAGCTCACCTGGTACAGGGGTTCAGTCCTATAATTCACCC. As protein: CASSPGTGVQSYNSP. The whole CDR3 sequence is CASSPGTGVQSYNSPLHF.